This T cell receptor beta chain comes out of a study of cytomegalovirus exposure and HLA in healthy donors. Study-level background: Of the donors genotyped, approximately 400 in all, around 77% fell in the Caucasian-associated ancestry cluster.

With regard to this clone: What it binds is unknown.

CDR1 GTSNPN and CDR2 SVGIG come from the germline V gene (reference sequence). The CDR3 loop spans 13 amino acids. The V end was cut by 0 bases, the J end by 11 bases, with 11 bases between. Findings and limits, study-wide: TCR beta chains associated with HLA were, in a later analysis, more clonally expanded than equally common others.

PCR primers comprised 60 Vbeta and 13 Jbeta primers. Here immunoSEQ multiplex PCR was the method, and the copy in TCRdb shows in-frame clones only, minus some. The repertoire includes some 140,000 clones, 55% to 80% of them detected once, and about 2.6% sits in the top ten. Sequences were obtained from PBMCs. The chain uses TRBV30 and TRBJ1-6; D perhaps matches TRBD1 (6 bases). The receptor was isolated from a woman aged 40 to 50 in good health and CMV-seronegative. The CDR3 reads CAWSVRGGTPLHF. In DNA form, the CDR3 reads TGTGCCTGGAGTGTAAGGGGGGGAACACCCCTCCACTTT. Complete variable domain (other parts from reference TRBV30 and TRBJ1-6): SQTIHQWPATLVQPVGSPLSLECTVEGTSNPNLYWYRQAAGRGLQLLFYSVGIGQISSEVPQNLSASRPQDRQFILSSKKLLLSDSGFYLCAWSVRGGTPLHFGNGTRLTVT.